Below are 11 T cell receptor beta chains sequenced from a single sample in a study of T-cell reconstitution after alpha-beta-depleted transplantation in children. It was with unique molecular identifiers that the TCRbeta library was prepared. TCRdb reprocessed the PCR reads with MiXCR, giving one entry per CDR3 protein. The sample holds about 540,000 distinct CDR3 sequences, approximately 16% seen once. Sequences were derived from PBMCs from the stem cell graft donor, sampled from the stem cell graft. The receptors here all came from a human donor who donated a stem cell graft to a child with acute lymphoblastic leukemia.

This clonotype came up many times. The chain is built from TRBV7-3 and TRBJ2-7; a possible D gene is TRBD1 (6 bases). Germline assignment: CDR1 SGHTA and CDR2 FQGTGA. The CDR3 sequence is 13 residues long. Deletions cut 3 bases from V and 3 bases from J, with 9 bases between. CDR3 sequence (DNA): TGTGCCAGCAGCTTGTTAGGGGGCTACGAGCAGTACTTC. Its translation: CASSLLGGYEQYF.

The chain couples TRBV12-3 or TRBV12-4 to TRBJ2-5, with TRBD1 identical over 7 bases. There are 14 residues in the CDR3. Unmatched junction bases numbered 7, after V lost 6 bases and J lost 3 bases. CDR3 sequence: CASSPGTVEETQYF. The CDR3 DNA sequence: TGTGCCAGCAGCCCCGGGACAGTTGAAGAGACCCAGTACTTC.

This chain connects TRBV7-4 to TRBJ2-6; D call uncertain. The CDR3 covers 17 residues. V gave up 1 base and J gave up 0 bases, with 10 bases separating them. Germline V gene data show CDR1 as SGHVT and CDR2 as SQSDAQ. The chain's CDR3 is CASSLGLTYSGANVLTF. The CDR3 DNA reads TGTGCCAGCAGCTTAGGACTGACCTACTCTGGGGCCAACGTCCTGACTTTC.

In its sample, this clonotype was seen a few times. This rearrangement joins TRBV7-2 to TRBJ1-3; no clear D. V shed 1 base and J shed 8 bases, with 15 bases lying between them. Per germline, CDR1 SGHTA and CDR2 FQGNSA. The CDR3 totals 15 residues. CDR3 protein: CASSLGTIPGDTIYF. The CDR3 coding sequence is TGTGCCAGCAGCTTAGGGACCATCCCCGGGGACACCATATATTTT.

The DNA for the CDR3 is TGTGCCAGCAGCGTGGGGACGGGTTCACCCCTCCACTTT. Its protein product is CASSVGTGSPLHF. This chain joins TRBV9 and TRBJ1-6; D is possibly TRBD1 (5 bases). Germline values: CDR1 SGDLS, CDR2 YYNGEE. This CDR3 contains 13 residues. Trimming removed 2 bases at V and 9 bases at J, with 9 bases between.

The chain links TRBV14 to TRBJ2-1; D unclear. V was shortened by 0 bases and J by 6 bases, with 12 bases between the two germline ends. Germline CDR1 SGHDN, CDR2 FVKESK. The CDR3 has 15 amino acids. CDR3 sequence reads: CASSQDWLPPNEQFF. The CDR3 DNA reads TGTGCCAGCAGCCAAGATTGGCTCCCACCCAATGAGCAGTTCTTC.

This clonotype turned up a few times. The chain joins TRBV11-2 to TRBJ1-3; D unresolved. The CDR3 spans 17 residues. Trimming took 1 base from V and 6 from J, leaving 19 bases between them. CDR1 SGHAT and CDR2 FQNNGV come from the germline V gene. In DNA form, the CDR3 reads TGTGCCAGCAGCTTAGCCTCGGAGGAACAGCCGCCAAACACCATATATTTT. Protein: CASSLASEEQPPNTIYF.

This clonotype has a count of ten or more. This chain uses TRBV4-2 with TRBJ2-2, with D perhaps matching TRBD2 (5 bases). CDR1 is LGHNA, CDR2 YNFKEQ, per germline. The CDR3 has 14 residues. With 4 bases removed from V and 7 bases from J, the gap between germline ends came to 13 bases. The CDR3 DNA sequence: TGTGCCAGCAGCCCCGGAGGATCGGGCGGGGAGCTGTTTTTT. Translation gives CASSPGGSGGELFF.

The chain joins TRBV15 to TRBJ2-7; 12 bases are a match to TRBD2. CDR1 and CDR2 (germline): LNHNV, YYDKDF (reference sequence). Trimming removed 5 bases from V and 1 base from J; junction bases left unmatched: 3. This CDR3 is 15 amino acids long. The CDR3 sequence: CATSVGLAGSYEQYF. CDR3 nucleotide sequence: TGTGCCACCAGCGTAGGACTAGCGGGGTCCTACGAGCAGTACTTC. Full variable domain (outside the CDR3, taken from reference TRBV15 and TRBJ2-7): DAMVIQNPRYQVTQFGKPVTLSCSQTLNHNVMYWYQQKSSQAPKLLFHYYDKDFNNEADTPDNFQSRRPNTSFCFLDIRSPGLGDTAMYLCATSVGLAGSYEQYFGPGTRLTVT.

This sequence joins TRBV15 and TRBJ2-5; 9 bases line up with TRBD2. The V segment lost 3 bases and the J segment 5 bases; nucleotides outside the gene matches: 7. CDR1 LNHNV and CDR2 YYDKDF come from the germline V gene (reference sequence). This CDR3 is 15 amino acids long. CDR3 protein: CATSRGAGGRETQYF. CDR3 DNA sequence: TGTGCCACCAGCAGGGGAGCGGGAGGCAGGGAGACCCAGTACTTC.

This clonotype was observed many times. The CDR3 sequence is CSVTRDRNSPLHF. The CDR3 coding sequence is TGCAGCGTTACTCGGGACAGAAATTCACCCCTCCACTTT. The chain couples TRBV29-1 to TRBJ1-6; 7 nucleotides agree with TRBD1. The CDR3 runs to 13 residues. Per germline, CDR1 SQVTM and CDR2 ANQGSEA. With V trimmed by 5 bases and J by 7 bases, 5 bases remained unmatched.